This entry lists 10 T cell receptor beta chains sequenced from one sample in a study of blood T cell repertoires in COVID-19. Some clones are missing from TCRdb's copy, which holds only in-frame ones; the method was immunoSEQ multiplex PCR. This sample yields some 99,000 clones, of which more than 65% are seen a single time; around a tenth belongs to the top ten. The material sequenced was peripheral blood. The source of these receptors is a woman aged 80 or over with acute or convalescent COVID-19.

The chain links TRBV4-3 to TRBJ2-1, with TRBD2 matching over 9 bases. CDR1 is LGHNA and CDR2 is YSLEER in the germline V gene. V trimming: 1 base; J trimming: 6 bases; junction bases outside the gene matches: 10. This CDR3 is built from 17 residues. The CDR3 coding sequence is TGCGCCAGCAGCCAAGGCCCGGGCGGGGGGGCGGTCAATGAGCAGTTCTTC. Its protein is CASSQGPGGGAVNEQFF.

V is TRBV18 and J is TRBJ1-2, with 7 bases lining up with TRBD1. CDR1 KGHSH and CDR2 LQKENI come from the germline V gene. This CDR3 is built from 13 residues. V was clipped by 5 bases and J by 2 bases; unmatched bases: 2. The CDR3 DNA is TGTGCCAGCTCAGCGGGACAGAACTATGGCTACACCTTC. Protein sequence: CASSAGQNYGYTF.

This rearrangement joins TRBV29-1 to TRBJ1-1, with TRBD1 identical over 7 bases. Germline V lookup: CDR1 SQVTM, CDR2 ANQGSEA. Trimming at V came to 4 bases and at J to 0 bases, leaving 5 bases not matched to a gene. The CDR3 consists of 14 residues. DNA of the CDR3: TGCAGCGTTGGAACAGGGGCCTTGAACACTGAAGCTTTCTTT. This encodes CSVGTGALNTEAFF.

The CDR3 is CAISAFAVTYEQYF. DNA of the CDR3: TGTGCCATCAGTGCGTTCGCGGTCACCTACGAGCAGTACTTC. The gene calls are TRBV10-3 and TRBJ2-7; D ambiguous. Germline loops: CDR1 ENHRY, CDR2 SYGVKD. With 4 bases removed from V and 2 bases from J, the gap between germline ends came to 12 bases. CDR3 size: 14 residues.

V gene TRBV28 combines with J gene TRBJ1-5; D ambiguous. Germline CDR1 MDHEN, CDR2 SYDVKM. The CDR3 has 15 residues. V was shortened by 7 bases and J by 4 bases, with 17 bases between the two germline ends. CDR3 sequence: CASILGSGGNQPQHF. In DNA, the CDR3 is TGTGCCAGCATCCTAGGGAGTGGTGGGAATCAGCCCCAGCATTTT.

This clone came up once. The chain joins TRBV7-8 to TRBJ1-3; perhaps TRBD1 as D (5 bases). This CDR3 spans 14 amino acids. Looked up from germline, CDR1 is SGHVS and CDR2 is FQNEAQ. Trimming shortened V by 8 bases and J by 1 base, and 12 bases separated the two germline ends. CDR3 nucleotides: TGTGCCAGCGGGGGACGGGGGTCTGGAAACACCATATATTTT. This sequence encodes CASGGRGSGNTIYF.

The rearrangement uses TRBV28 and TRBJ2-7; D is perhaps TRBD2 (6 bases). The ends were cut back, 5 bases at V and 0 bases at J, with 11 bases in the middle. The CDR3 is 14 residues long. Germline CDR1 is MDHEN and CDR2 is SYDVKM. For the CDR3, the DNA is TGTGCCAGCAGTCTAGCGATTAGCTCCTACGAGCAGTACTTC. Translation: CASSLAISSYEQYF. Supplemented by reference TRBV28 and TRBJ2-7, the full variable domain reads DVKVTQSSRYLVKRTGEKVFLECVQDMDHENMFWYRQDPGLGLRLIYFSYDVKMKEKGDIPEGYSVSREKKERFSLILESASTNQTSMYLCASSLAISSYEQYFGPGTRLTVT.

The gene calls are TRBV5-4 and TRBJ2-7, with D possibly matching TRBD2 (6 bases). The germline V gene has CDR1 SGHNT and CDR2 YYREEE (reference sequence). This CDR3 is 13 amino acids long. V was shortened by 0 bases and J by 5 bases, with 9 bases between the two germline ends. Here the CDR3 DNA reads TGTGCCAGCAGCTTGGGACAGCGGGACGAGCAGTACTTC. Translation: CASSLGQRDEQYF.

This clone turned up a few times. The V gene is TRBV7-2, the J gene TRBJ1-5; weak D call: TRBD1 (5 bases). Trimming shortened V by 5 bases and J by 1 base, and 12 bases separated the two germline ends. The CDR3 runs to 15 residues. Germline V CDR1 and CDR2: SGHTA, FQGNSA. CDR3 loop: CASSPWGGSNQPQHF. The CDR3, as DNA: TGTGCCAGCAGCCCATGGGGCGGAAGCAATCAGCCCCAGCATTTT. Together with reference TRBV7-2 and TRBJ1-5, the CDR3 gives the full variable domain: GAGVSQSPSNKVTEKGKDVELRCDPISGHTALYWYRQSLGQGLEFLIYFQGNSAPDKSGLPSDRFSAERTGGSVSTLTIQRTQQEDSAVYLCASSPWGGSNQPQHFGDGTRLSIL.

In regard to this clone: Other DNA sequences within the sample encode an identical CDR3. The V gene is TRBV5-1, the J gene TRBJ1-2, with a possible D match to TRBD1 (5 bases). CDR1 SGHRS and CDR2 YFSETQ come from the germline V gene. CDR3 length: 15 residues. V lost 0 bases and J 0 bases, leaving 9 bases between the germline ends. The CDR3 is CASSLDGGANYGYTF. CDR3 sequence (DNA): TGCGCCAGCAGCTTGGACGGGGGAGCTAACTATGGCTACACCTTC.